A selection of T cell receptor beta chains follows, all from one sample in a study of T cells in Graves' hyperthyroidism and ophthalmopathy. A single record per CDR3 protein comes from TCRdb applying MiXCR to the multiplex PCR reads. Of around 400,000 distinct CDR3 sequences in the sample, 15% to 18% were seen once. The sequenced material came from blood. The receptors here all came from a woman younger than 30 with Graves' hyperthyroidism that later progressed to Graves' ophthalmopathy. CDR3s include the opening cysteine and the closing phenylalanine or tryptophan. A D gene is named only where the DNA matches it firmly. Size is omitted from some rows. Given values are once, few, many or a class for expanded clones.

V gene: TRBV4-1
D gene: TRBD2
clone size: many
J gene: TRBJ2-7
CDR3 protein: CASSRLGLVPTYEQYF
CDR3 DNA: TGCGCCAGCAGCCGCCTGGGACTAGTACCTACCTACGAGCAGTACTTC

V gene: TRBV4-1
D gene: -
clone size: -
J gene: TRBJ1-2
CDR3 protein: CASSQDNAYGYTF
CDR3 DNA: TGCGCCAGCAGCCAAGATAACGCGTATGGCTACACCTTC

V gene: TRBV7-9
D gene: -
clone size: few
J gene: TRBJ1-2
CDR3 protein: CASSYNAVGYTF
CDR3 DNA: TGTGCCAGCAGCTATAACGCTGTTGGCTACACCTTC

V gene: TRBV28
D gene: -
clone size: -
J gene: TRBJ2-2
CDR3 protein: CASSLQVGELFF
CDR3 DNA: TGTGCCAGCAGTTTACAGGTCGGGGAGCTGTTTTTT

V gene: TRBV3-1
D gene: TRBD2
clone size: -
J gene: TRBJ2-7
CDR3 protein: CASSPIAGVAHEQYF
CDR3 DNA: TGTGCCAGCAGCCCAATTGCGGGAGTTGCCCACGAGCAGTACTTC

V gene: TRBV20-1
D gene: -
clone size: many
J gene: TRBJ1-1
CDR3 protein: CSARDHGGLSENTEAFF
CDR3 DNA: TGCAGTGCTAGAGATCACGGGGGCCTAAGCGAGAACACTGAAGCTTTCTTT

V gene: TRBV6-2/TRBV6-3
D gene: TRBD2
clone size: many
J gene: TRBJ2-7
CDR3 protein: CASSYGTSGLSRSHEQYF
CDR3 DNA: TGTGCCAGCAGTTACGGGACTAGCGGGCTTTCCCGTTCCCACGAGCAGTACTTC

V gene: TRBV2
D gene: -
clone size: many
J gene: TRBJ2-7
CDR3 protein: CASSNTPSSYEQYF
CDR3 DNA: TGTGCCAGCAGTAACACACCTTCTTCCTACGAGCAGTACTTC

V gene: TRBV3-1
D gene: -
clone size: many
J gene: TRBJ2-1
CDR3 protein: CASSQEQGKRKQFF
CDR3 DNA: TGTGCCAGCAGCCAAGAGCAGGGCAAGCGAAAGCAGTTCTTC

V gene: TRBV7-2
D gene: -
clone size: many
J gene: TRBJ2-7
CDR3 protein: CASSLFSSDSYEQYF
CDR3 DNA: TGTGCCAGCAGCTTATTTTCTAGCGACTCCTACGAGCAGTACTTC

V gene: TRBV11-2
D gene: -
clone size: many
J gene: TRBJ1-5
CDR3 protein: CASSLDQDGNQPQHF
CDR3 DNA: TGTGCCAGCAGCTTAGATCAGGACGGCAATCAGCCCCAGCATTTT

V gene: TRBV6-2/TRBV6-3
D gene: -
clone size: -
J gene: TRBJ2-7
CDR3 protein: CASSYTRGVYEQYF
CDR3 DNA: TGTGCCAGCAGTTATACCAGGGGCGTCTACGAGCAGTACTTC

V gene: TRBV3-1
D gene: -
clone size: many
J gene: TRBJ1-5
CDR3 protein: CASSPDGPNQPQHF
CDR3 DNA: TGTGCCAGCAGCCCGGACGGGCCCAATCAGCCCCAGCATTTT

V gene: TRBV6-1
D gene: -
clone size: many
J gene: TRBJ1-6
CDR3 protein: CASSSTGPPGGDSPLHF
CDR3 DNA: TGTGCCAGCAGTTCTACCGGGCCCCCGGGCGGCGATTCACCCCTCCACTTT

V gene: TRBV4-1
D gene: -
clone size: few
J gene: TRBJ1-4
CDR3 protein: CASSQDKRTNEKLFF
CDR3 DNA: TGCGCCAGCAGCCAAGATAAACGGACGAATGAAAAACTGTTTTTT

V gene: TRBV28
D gene: TRBD1
clone size: many
J gene: TRBJ1-5
CDR3 protein: CASSLQQGRSNQPQHF
CDR3 DNA: TGTGCCAGCAGTTTACAACAGGGGCGCAGCAATCAGCCCCAGCATTTT

V gene: TRBV28
D gene: TRBD2
clone size: many
J gene: TRBJ2-5
CDR3 protein: CASSKGLATQETQYF
CDR3 DNA: TGTGCCAGCAGTAAGGGACTAGCGACCCAAGAGACCCAGTACTTC

V gene: TRBV2
D gene: -
clone size: -
J gene: TRBJ1-4
CDR3 protein: CASSDRGNEKLFF
CDR3 DNA: TGTGCCAGCAGTGACAGGGGTAATGAAAAACTGTTTTTT

V gene: TRBV20-1
D gene: -
clone size: -
J gene: TRBJ2-3
CDR3 protein: CSARGVRESTDTQYF
CDR3 DNA: TGCAGTGCTAGAGGGGTGAGAGAGAGCACAGATACGCAGTATTTT

V gene: TRBV6-1
D gene: TRBD2
clone size: many
J gene: TRBJ2-1
CDR3 protein: CASNQLARGNEQFF
CDR3 DNA: TGTGCCAGCAATCAACTAGCGAGAGGGAATGAGCAGTTCTTC

V gene: TRBV6-1
D gene: -
clone size: -
J gene: TRBJ2-2
CDR3 protein: CASSEIRAVTTGELFF
CDR3 DNA: TGTGCCAGCAGTGAAATCCGAGCGGTCACCACCGGGGAGCTGTTTTTT

V gene: TRBV3-1
D gene: -
clone size: few
J gene: TRBJ2-5
CDR3 protein: CASSQEGWLARSQETQYF
CDR3 DNA: TGTGCCAGCAGCCAAGAAGGGTGGCTAGCGAGGTCTCAAGAGACCCAGTACTTC

V gene: TRBV9
D gene: -
clone size: many
J gene: TRBJ1-1
CDR3 protein: CASSVDTLNTEAFF
CDR3 DNA: TGTGCCAGCAGCGTAGACACGTTGAACACTGAAGCTTTCTTT

V gene: TRBV28
D gene: TRBD2
clone size: -
J gene: TRBJ2-1
CDR3 protein: CASGSGTSGRVNEQFF
CDR3 DNA: TGTGCCAGCGGTTCCGGGACTAGCGGGAGGGTCAATGAGCAATTCTTC

V gene: TRBV5-4
D gene: TRBD1
clone size: few
J gene: TRBJ1-2
CDR3 protein: CASRAGTGINYGYTF
CDR3 DNA: TGTGCCAGCAGAGCCGGGACAGGGATAAACTATGGCTACACCTTC

V gene: TRBV5-5
D gene: -
clone size: many
J gene: TRBJ2-1
CDR3 protein: CASSLNFDRFDNEQFF
CDR3 DNA: TGTGCCAGCAGCTTGAATTTTGACAGGTTCGACAATGAGCAGTTCTTC

V gene: TRBV6-2/TRBV6-3
D gene: -
clone size: -
J gene: TRBJ1-3
CDR3 protein: CASSSSSGTGNTIYF
CDR3 DNA: TGTGCCAGCAGTTCATCGTCCGGAACTGGAAACACCATATATTTT

V gene: TRBV13
D gene: TRBD2
clone size: few
J gene: TRBJ2-7
CDR3 protein: CASSFGGRPYEQYF
CDR3 DNA: TGTGCCAGCAGCTTCGGCGGGAGGCCCTACGAGCAGTACTTC

V gene: TRBV20-1
D gene: -
clone size: many
J gene: TRBJ1-1
CDR3 protein: CSARVRKMNTEAFF
CDR3 DNA: TGCAGTGCTAGAGTGCGAAAGATGAACACTGAAGCTTTCTTT

V gene: TRBV4-1
D gene: -
clone size: few
J gene: TRBJ1-5
CDR3 protein: CASSLVGNPNQPQHF
CDR3 DNA: TGCGCCAGCAGCCTGGTGGGGAACCCCAATCAGCCCCAGCATTTT

V gene: TRBV20-1
D gene: TRBD1
clone size: many
J gene: TRBJ1-2
CDR3 protein: CSASPDRGFYGYTF
CDR3 DNA: TGCAGTGCTAGCCCCGACAGGGGGTTTTATGGCTACACCTTC

V gene: TRBV29-1
D gene: -
clone size: -
J gene: TRBJ2-7
CDR3 protein: CSVVMKDRAYEQYF
CDR3 DNA: TGCAGCGTTGTCATGAAGGACAGAGCCTACGAGCAGTACTTC

V gene: TRBV7-9
D gene: TRBD1
clone size: many
J gene: TRBJ1-1
CDR3 protein: CASTLGQMNTEAFF
CDR3 DNA: TGTGCCAGCACCTTGGGACAGATGAACACTGAAGCTTTCTTT

V gene: TRBV19
D gene: -
clone size: few
J gene: TRBJ2-2
CDR3 protein: CASSISPNTGELFF
CDR3 DNA: TGTGCCAGTAGTATATCTCCGAACACCGGGGAGCTGTTTTTT

V gene: TRBV7-9
D gene: TRBD2
clone size: many
J gene: TRBJ2-3
CDR3 protein: CASSLATSLLNTQYF
CDR3 DNA: TGTGCCAGCAGCTTAGCGACTAGCTTGCTGAATACGCAGTATTTT

V gene: TRBV2
D gene: -
clone size: many
J gene: TRBJ1-6
CDR3 protein: CASSLGRSYNSPLHF
CDR3 DNA: TGTGCCAGCAGTCTGGGGAGATCCTATAATTCACCCCTCCACTTT

V gene: TRBV6-1
D gene: -
clone size: many
J gene: TRBJ1-5
CDR3 protein: CASSDDIYQPQHF
CDR3 DNA: TGTGCCAGCAGTGATGACATTTATCAGCCCCAGCATTTT

V gene: TRBV24-1
D gene: -
clone size: few
J gene: TRBJ2-3
CDR3 protein: CATRRKGSDTQYF
CDR3 DNA: TGTGCCACCAGAAGAAAGGGGTCAGATACGCAGTATTTT

V gene: TRBV20-1
D gene: TRBD2
clone size: -
J gene: TRBJ2-4
CDR3 protein: CSAEGLSKNIQYF
CDR3 DNA: TGCAGTGCTGAGGGACTATCAAAAAACATTCAGTACTTC

V gene: TRBV28
D gene: -
clone size: -
J gene: TRBJ1-1
CDR3 protein: CASSPPQGPQGMNTEAFF
CDR3 DNA: TGTGCCAGCAGCCCCCCTCAGGGCCCACAGGGCATGAACACTGAAGCTTTCTTT

V gene: TRBV19
D gene: -
clone size: few
J gene: TRBJ2-4
CDR3 protein: CASSIVPGLGKNIQYF
CDR3 DNA: TGTGCCAGTAGTATAGTCCCAGGGTTGGGCAAAAACATTCAGTACTTC